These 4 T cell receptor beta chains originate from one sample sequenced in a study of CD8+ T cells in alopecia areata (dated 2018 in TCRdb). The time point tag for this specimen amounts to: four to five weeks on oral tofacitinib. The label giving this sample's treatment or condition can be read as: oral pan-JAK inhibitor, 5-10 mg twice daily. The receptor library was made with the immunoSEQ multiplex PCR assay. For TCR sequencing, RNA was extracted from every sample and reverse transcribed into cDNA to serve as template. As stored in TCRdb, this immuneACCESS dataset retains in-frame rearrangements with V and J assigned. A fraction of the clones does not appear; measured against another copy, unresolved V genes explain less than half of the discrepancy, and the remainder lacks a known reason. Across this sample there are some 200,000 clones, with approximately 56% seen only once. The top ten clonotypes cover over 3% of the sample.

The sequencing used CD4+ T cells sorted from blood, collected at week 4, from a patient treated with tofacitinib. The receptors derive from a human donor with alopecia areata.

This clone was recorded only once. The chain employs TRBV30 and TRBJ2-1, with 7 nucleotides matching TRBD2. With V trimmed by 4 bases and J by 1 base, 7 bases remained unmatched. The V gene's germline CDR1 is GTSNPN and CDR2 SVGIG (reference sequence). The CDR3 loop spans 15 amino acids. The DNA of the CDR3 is TGTGCCTGGAATCCAGGGAGGGGTTCCTACAATGAGCAGTTCTTC. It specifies CAWNPGRGSYNEQFF.

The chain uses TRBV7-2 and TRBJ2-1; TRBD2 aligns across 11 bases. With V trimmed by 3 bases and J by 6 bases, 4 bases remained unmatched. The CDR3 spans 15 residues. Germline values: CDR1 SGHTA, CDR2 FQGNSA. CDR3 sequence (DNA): TGTGCCAGCAGCTTTCGACTAGCGGGGAGCAATGAGCAGTTCTTC. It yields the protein CASSFRLAGSNEQFF.

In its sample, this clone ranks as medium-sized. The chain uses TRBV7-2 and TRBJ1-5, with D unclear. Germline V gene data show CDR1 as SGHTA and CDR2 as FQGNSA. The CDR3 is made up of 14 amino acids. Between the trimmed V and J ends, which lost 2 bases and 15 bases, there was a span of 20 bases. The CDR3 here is CASSLRPTPALWHF. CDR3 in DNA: TGTGCCAGCAGCTTAAGGCCCACCCCGGCGTTATGGCATTTT.

The CDR3 sequence: CAWSVQELRWTDTQYF. The CDR3 coding sequence is TGTGCCTGGAGTGTACAGGAACTACGGTGGACAGATACGCAGTATTTT. The rearrangement joins TRBV30 to TRBJ2-3, with D perhaps TRBD1 (5 bases). Germline values: CDR1 GTSNPN, CDR2 SVGIG (reference sequence). This CDR3 comprises 16 residues. The germline V and J ends were trimmed by 0 bases and 3 bases, with 16 bases remaining between them. The whole variable domain, remainder taken from reference TRBV30 and TRBJ2-3, is SQTIHQWPATLVQPVGSPLSLECTVEGTSNPNLYWYRQAAGRGLQLLFYSVGIGQISSEVPQNLSASRPQDRQFILSSKKLLLSDSGFYLCAWSVQELRWTDTQYFGPGTRLTVL.